Presented here are 24 T cell receptor beta chains from one specimen sequenced in a study of T cell repertoires in cytomegalovirus infection. MiXCR, run by TCRdb on the reads, gives a single entry per CDR3 protein. In the table there are more than 400,000 distinct CDR3 sequences, 26% of which are singletons. Material for sequencing was PBMCs. These receptors were obtained from a human donor in good health (CMV status not recorded). Some clones in this sample may be carry-over from other donors' samples.

This clonotype was counted between two and nine times. The V and J genes are TRBV5-6 and TRBJ2-1, with TRBD2 matching 10 bases. The CDR3 totals 16 residues. Losses at the gene ends were 4 bases for V and 2 bases for J; bases not matched to a gene: 6. Germline V gene data show CDR1 as SGHDT and CDR2 as YYEEEE. The CDR3 region is CASSQGLADTYNEQFF. CDR3 nucleotides: TGTGCCAGCAGCCAAGGACTAGCGGACACCTACAATGAGCAGTTCTTC.

This clonotype has more than one count but fewer than ten. The rearrangement uses TRBV5-1 and TRBJ1-1; D ambiguous. Trimming pared 0 bases from V and 1 base from J, leaving 7 bases between. This CDR3 comprises 14 residues. CDR1 is SGHRS and CDR2 is YFSETQ in the germline V gene. CDR3 sequence: CASSLDTANTEAFF. The CDR3 region has the DNA TGCGCCAGCAGCTTGGACACAGCGAACACTGAAGCTTTCTTT.

The chain is built from TRBV7-8 and TRBJ2-7; D may be TRBD1 (5 bases). The V and J ends lost 4 bases and 1 base respectively, with 14 bases between them. Germline V gives CDR1 SGHVS, CDR2 FQNEAQ. The CDR3 has 15 residues. The CDR3 loop is CASSSLHRFSYEQYF. The CDR3 DNA reads TGTGCCAGCAGCTCCCTTCACAGGTTTTCCTACGAGCAGTACTTC.

This clonotype was observed at least ten times. V and J are TRBV7-2 and TRBJ2-5; 8 bases match TRBD1. Trimming took 5 bases from V and 2 from J; bases not matched to a gene: 7. Per germline, CDR1 SGHTA and CDR2 FQGNSA. CDR3 length: 15 amino acids. The DNA of the CDR3 is TGTGCCAGCAGCGAAGGACAGGGCGGTCAAGAGACCCAGTACTTC. Encoded protein: CASSEGQGGQETQYF.

J is TRBJ2-3 and V is TRBV15; D is ambiguous. CDR3 length: 15 amino acids. Trimming removed 1 base from V and 4 bases from J, with 12 bases in between. Germline CDR1 LNHNV, CDR2 YYDKDF (reference sequence). CDR3 sequence reads: CATSRVLEPPDTQYF. CDR3 sequence (DNA): TGTGCCACCAGCAGAGTGTTAGAGCCTCCAGATACGCAGTATTTT.

The J gene is TRBJ1-4, the V gene TRBV18; D gene uncertain. The CDR3 is 15 amino acids. Deletions cut 6 bases from V and 0 bases from J, with 11 bases between. The germline V gene encodes CDR1 KGHSH and CDR2 LQKENI. This CDR3 is CASSRQTTTNEKLFF. The CDR3 coding sequence is TGTGCCAGCTCCCGCCAGACGACAACTAATGAAAAACTGTTTTTT.

This clonotype showed up just a few times. This chain's CDR3 is CSARDSIADEQFF. CDR3 coding DNA: TGCAGTGCTAGAGATAGTATAGCGGATGAGCAGTTCTTC. The chain couples TRBV20-1 to TRBJ2-1, with TRBD2 as a possible D gene (6 bases). Trimming cost V 0 bases and J 8 bases, with 11 bases left between them. The CDR3 sequence is 13 residues long. Per germline, CDR1 DFQATT and CDR2 SNEGSKA (reference sequence).

The chain employs TRBV2 and TRBJ2-5, with D maybe TRBD2 (6 bases). Germline V gene data show CDR1 as SNHLY and CDR2 as FYNNEI. The CDR3 extends over 13 amino acids. V shed 8 bases and J shed 5 bases, with 15 bases lying between them. CDR3 sequence reads: CASQSGDWETQYF. CDR3 in DNA: TGTGCCAGCCAGAGTGGGGACTGGGAGACCCAGTACTTC.

J is TRBJ2-5 and V is TRBV27; D is unresolved. The germline V gene encodes CDR1 MNHEY and CDR2 SMNVEV (reference sequence). CDR3 size: 11 residues. Trimming took 6 bases from V and 6 from J, leaving 8 bases between them. Written as DNA, the CDR3 is TGTGCCAGCAGGAAGGAACAGACCCAGTACTTC. This codes for CASRKEQTQYF.

The chain employs TRBV3-1 and TRBJ2-5; D uncertain. Per germline, CDR1 LGHDT and CDR2 YNNKEL (reference sequence). Trimming removed 7 bases at V and 2 bases at J, with 17 bases between. This CDR3 is 15 amino acids long. For the CDR3, the DNA is TGTGCCAGCACCCCGAAGGGAACTCCACAAGAGACCCAGTACTTC. The encoded protein is CASTPKGTPQETQYF.

This clonotype was detected ten times or more. This chain connects TRBV4-3 to TRBJ1-5; unclear D gene. Germline V gene sequence: CDR1 LGHNA, CDR2 YSLEER. The V and J ends lost 0 bases and 5 bases respectively, with 8 bases between them. The CDR3 has 14 amino acids. The CDR3 here is CASSQEPTDQPQHF. The CDR3 nucleotides read TGCGCCAGCAGCCAAGAACCCACTGATCAGCCCCAGCATTTT.

This clonotype came up many times. The chain has TRBV6-2 or TRBV6-3 and TRBJ1-5, with a tentative D call TRBD1 (6 bases). Trimming stripped 2 bases from V and 4 bases from J, with 12 bases between. The germline gives CDR1 MNHEY, CDR2 SVGEGT. The CDR3 sequence is 15 residues long. Here the CDR3 reads CASSYGGTKNQPQHF. In nucleotides, the CDR3 is TGTGCCAGCAGTTACGGAGGGACAAAGAATCAGCCCCAGCATTTT.

Many counts were recorded for this clonotype. V is TRBV10-3 and J is TRBJ2-2; the D is unclear. This CDR3 comprises 12 residues. The V end was cut by 10 bases, the J end by 5 bases, with 11 bases between. Looked up from germline, CDR1 is ENHRY and CDR2 is SYGVKD. DNA for the CDR3: TGTGCCACCGGACCTGTTACCGGGGAGCTGTTTTTT. This gives the protein CATGPVTGELFF.

The rearrangement uses TRBV7-2 and TRBJ2-7; 15 bases are a match to TRBD2. The V segment lost 5 bases and the J segment 4 bases; nucleotides outside the gene matches: 12. Germline values: CDR1 SGHTA, CDR2 FQGNSA. This CDR3 region has 18 residues. As DNA, the CDR3 is TGTGCCAGCAGCCCTCGGACTAGCGGGAGGGCCTCCCTTTACGAGCAGTACGTC. Its translation: CASSPRTSGRASLYEQYV.

The CDR3 DNA reads TGTGCCAGCAGTACTGTCGGACAGAGGGCCTACGAGCAGTACTTC. Translating gives CASSTVGQRAYEQYF. The chain carries TRBV6-2 or TRBV6-3 and TRBJ2-7, with TRBD1 as a possible D gene (6 bases). The germline V gene encodes CDR1 MNHEY and CDR2 SVGEGT. The CDR3 has 15 amino acids. With 5 bases removed from V and 2 bases from J, the gap between germline ends came to 16 bases.

In this sample, this clonotype turned up a few times. The V and J genes are TRBV7-9 and TRBJ2-7; D not resolved. V shed 1 base and J shed 1 base, with 8 bases lying between them. The germline CDR1 and CDR2 sequences are SEHNR and FQNEAQ (reference sequence). CDR3 length equals 14 residues. The CDR3 loop is CASSLGQNSYEQYV. Here the CDR3 DNA reads TGTGCCAGCAGCTTAGGGCAAAATTCCTACGAGCAGTACGTC.

This clonotype appeared a few times. In DNA, the CDR3 is TGTGCCAGCAGTTGGACAGGGTCCGAGCAGTACGTC. Amino acid sequence: CASSWTGSEQYV. The chain joins TRBV6-2 or TRBV6-3 to TRBJ2-7, with 8 bases that match TRBD1. CDR3 length: 12 amino acids. V gave up 4 bases and J gave up 6 bases; unmatched junction bases: 2. Germline V gene data show CDR1 as MNHEY and CDR2 as SVGEGT.

The V call is TRBV19, the J call TRBJ1-1; 8 bases agree with TRBD1. V gave up 3 bases and J gave up 4 bases; unmatched junction bases: 7. In germline, CDR1 is LNHDA, CDR2 SQIVND (reference sequence). This CDR3 comprises 15 residues. The CDR3 here is CASSISGTGPTEAFF. For the CDR3, the DNA is TGTGCCAGTAGTATTTCCGGGACAGGACCCACTGAAGCTTTCTTT.

V usage is TRBV6-5 and J usage is TRBJ2-3; weak D call: TRBD1 (5 bases). V lost 0 bases and J lost 3, with 16 bases in between. The CDR3 runs 17 residues. Germline CDR1 reads MNHEY; CDR2 reads SVGAGI. The CDR3: CASSYSGHNMKTDTQYF. Written as DNA, the CDR3 is TGTGCCAGCAGTTACTCGGGGCACAACATGAAAACAGATACGCAGTATTTT.

The chain carries TRBV4-1 and TRBJ2-1, with unresolved D. Trimming removed 4 bases from V and 0 bases from J, with 16 bases in between. The CDR3 runs 17 residues. In germline, CDR1 is MGHRA, CDR2 YSYEKL. The CDR3 loop reads CASSPGPAEDSYNEQFF. The DNA of the CDR3 is TGCGCCAGCAGCCCTGGACCGGCGGAAGACTCCTACAATGAGCAGTTCTTC.

The chain employs TRBV7-4 and TRBJ1-2; a weak D match, TRBD1 (5 bases). Germline loops: CDR1 SGHVT, CDR2 SQSDAQ. Trimming took off 5 bases at V and 6 bases at J, with 10 bases between the two ends. The CDR3 spans 12 residues. The CDR3 region has the DNA TGTGCCAGCAGCGTTCCCAGGGATGGCTACACCTTC. As protein: CASSVPRDGYTF. Supplemented by reference TRBV7-4 and TRBJ1-2, the full variable domain reads GAGVSQSPRYKVAKRGRDVALRCDSISGHVTLYWYRQTLGQGSEVLTYSQSDAQRDKSGRPSGRFSAERPERSVSTLKIQRTEQGDSAVYLCASSVPRDGYTFGSGTRLTVV.

V and J are TRBV29-1 and TRBJ2-1; D gene ambiguous. CDR3 length equals 14 residues. The germline V gene has CDR1 SQVTM and CDR2 ANQGSEA. The CDR3 bases are TGCACGAGTACCCGTGCGGAGAACTGGAATGAGCAGTTCTTC. Translating gives CTSTRAENWNEQFF.

This chain links TRBV19 with TRBJ2-1; D not certain. V was pared by 5 bases and J by 8 bases, with 13 bases between. Germline CDR1 is LNHDA and CDR2 is SQIVND (reference sequence). The CDR3 spans 13 residues. The CDR3 loop is CASSVQTRHEQFF. For the CDR3, the DNA is TGTGCCAGTAGTGTCCAGACGCGCCATGAGCAGTTCTTC.

V gene TRBV6-2 or TRBV6-3 combines with J gene TRBJ2-5; D ambiguous. The germline CDR1 and CDR2 sequences are MNHEY and SVGEGT. This CDR3 comprises 12 residues. The ends were cut back, 6 bases at V and 1 base at J, with 6 bases in the middle. For the CDR3, the DNA is TGTGCCAGCAGACCGAGCCAAGAGACCCAGTACTTC. It yields the protein CASRPSQETQYF.